This T cell receptor beta chain was identified in a study of cytomegalovirus exposure and HLA in healthy donors. Findings and caveats of the study: Within a later analysis, the majority of CMV-associated TCR beta chains appeared HLA-restricted. Most of the TCR beta V segments (in an earlier analysis) were productive either about 87% or about 30% of the time. When analyzed later, a missense DCLRE1C variant was found to be linked to TCR beta V- and J-gene trimming.

The table lists this clone with a few counts. Its antigen is not identified. The study ran its PCR with 60 Vbeta and 13 Jbeta primers. In the study's own analysis: The authors later counted 65 million to 90 million unique TCR beta chains, 8.5 million to 13 million of them shared. Some clones are missing from TCRdb's copy, which holds only in-frame ones; the method was immunoSEQ multiplex PCR. V, J and clone size are taken as reported in that table, and D and trimming were inferred from the DNA itself. The table has approximately 190,000 clones, approximately 90% seen once. The CDR3 is made up of 15 amino acids. Between the trimmed V and J ends, which lost 5 bases and 3 bases, there was a span of 18 bases. Germline-derived CDR1 and CDR2 are SGHRS and YFSETQ.

This clonotype was sampled from a boy younger than 10 in good health and CMV-seronegative. The J gene is TRBJ2-7, the V gene TRBV5-1, with D possibly TRBD2 on 6 matching bases. Material for sequencing was PBMCs. This CDR3 is CASRVSGYLDYEQYF. As DNA, the CDR3 is TGCGCCAGCAGGGTTAGCGGATATCTAGACTACGAGCAGTACTTC.